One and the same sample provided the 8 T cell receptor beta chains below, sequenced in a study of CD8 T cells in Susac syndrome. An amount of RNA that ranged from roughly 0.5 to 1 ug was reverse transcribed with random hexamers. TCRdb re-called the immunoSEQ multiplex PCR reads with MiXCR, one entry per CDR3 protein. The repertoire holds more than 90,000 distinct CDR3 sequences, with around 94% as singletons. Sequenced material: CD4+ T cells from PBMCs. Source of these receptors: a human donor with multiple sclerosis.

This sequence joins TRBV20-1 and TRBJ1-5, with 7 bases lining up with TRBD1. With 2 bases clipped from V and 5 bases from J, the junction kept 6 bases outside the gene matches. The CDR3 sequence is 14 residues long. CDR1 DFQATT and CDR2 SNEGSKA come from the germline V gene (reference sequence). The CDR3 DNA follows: TGCAGTGCTAGAACAGGGGCGGTCGATCAGCCCCAGCATTTT. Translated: CSARTGAVDQPQHF.

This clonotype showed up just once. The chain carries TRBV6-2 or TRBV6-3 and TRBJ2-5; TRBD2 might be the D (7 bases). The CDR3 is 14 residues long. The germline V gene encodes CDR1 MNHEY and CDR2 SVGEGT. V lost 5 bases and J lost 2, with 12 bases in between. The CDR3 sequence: CASSPEGGQETQYF. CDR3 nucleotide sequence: TGTGCCAGCAGTCCAGAGGGGGGGCAAGAGACCCAGTACTTC.

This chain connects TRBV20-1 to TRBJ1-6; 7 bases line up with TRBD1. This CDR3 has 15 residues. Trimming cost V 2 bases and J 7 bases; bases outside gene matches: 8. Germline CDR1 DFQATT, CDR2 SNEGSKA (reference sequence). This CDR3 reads CSARLSTGANSPLHF. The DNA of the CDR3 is TGCAGTGCTAGACTATCAACAGGGGCCAATTCACCCCTCCACTTT.

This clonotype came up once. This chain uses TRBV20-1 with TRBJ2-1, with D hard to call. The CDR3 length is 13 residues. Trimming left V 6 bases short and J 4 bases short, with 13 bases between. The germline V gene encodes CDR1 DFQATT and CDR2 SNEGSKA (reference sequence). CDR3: CSASSTWYNEQFF. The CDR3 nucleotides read TGCAGTGCCTCTTCGACCTGGTACAATGAGCAGTTCTTC.

DNA for the CDR3: TGTGCCAGCTGCGGACAGGGGTTCGGGTATGGCTACACCTTC. It specifies CASCGQGFGYGYTF. The chain employs TRBV6-2 or TRBV6-3 and TRBJ1-2, with 9 nucleotides matching TRBD1. Germline V gene sequence: CDR1 MNHEY, CDR2 SVGEGT. CDR3 size: 14 residues. The J segment lost 5 bases and the V segment lost 8 bases, leaving 9 bases of the junction unmatched.

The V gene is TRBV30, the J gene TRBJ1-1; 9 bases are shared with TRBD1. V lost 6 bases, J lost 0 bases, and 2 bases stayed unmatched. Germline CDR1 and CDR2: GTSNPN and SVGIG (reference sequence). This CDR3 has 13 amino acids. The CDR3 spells CACGTGLNTEAFF. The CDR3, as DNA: TGTGCCTGTGGGACAGGGCTGAACACTGAAGCTTTCTTT.

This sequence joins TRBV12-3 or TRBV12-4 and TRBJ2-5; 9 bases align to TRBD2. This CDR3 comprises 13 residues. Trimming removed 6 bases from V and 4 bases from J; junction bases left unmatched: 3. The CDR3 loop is CASSLAGLETQYF. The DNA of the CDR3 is TGTGCCAGCAGCCTAGCGGGGTTAGAGACCCAGTACTTC.

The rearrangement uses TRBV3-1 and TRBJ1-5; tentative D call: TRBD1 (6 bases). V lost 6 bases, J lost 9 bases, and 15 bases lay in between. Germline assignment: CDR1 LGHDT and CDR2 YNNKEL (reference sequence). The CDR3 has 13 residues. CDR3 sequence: CASSGGGHGPQHF. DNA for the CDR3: TGTGCCAGCAGTGGAGGGGGACATGGGCCCCAGCATTTT.